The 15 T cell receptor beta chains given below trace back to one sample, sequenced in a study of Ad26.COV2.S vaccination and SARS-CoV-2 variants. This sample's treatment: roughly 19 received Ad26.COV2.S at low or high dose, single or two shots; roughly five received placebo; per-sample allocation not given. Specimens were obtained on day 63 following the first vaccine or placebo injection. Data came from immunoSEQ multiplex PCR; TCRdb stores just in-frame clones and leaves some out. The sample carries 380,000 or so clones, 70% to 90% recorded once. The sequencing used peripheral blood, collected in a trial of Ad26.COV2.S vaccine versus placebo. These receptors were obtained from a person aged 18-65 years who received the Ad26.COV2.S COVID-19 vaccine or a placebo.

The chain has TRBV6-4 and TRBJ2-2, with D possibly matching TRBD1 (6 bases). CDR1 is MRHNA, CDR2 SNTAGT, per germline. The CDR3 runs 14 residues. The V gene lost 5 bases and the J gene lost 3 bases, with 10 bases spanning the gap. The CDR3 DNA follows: TGTGCCAGCAGTTTGCAGGGGTACACCGGGGAGCTGTTTTTT. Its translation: CASSLQGYTGELFF.

CDR3 in amino acids: CATTPGRVRGEQYF. DNA of the CDR3: TGTGCCACCACCCCCGGCAGGGTGCGTGGCGAGCAGTACTTC. This chain joins TRBV7-8 and TRBJ2-7, with D perhaps TRBD1 (5 bases). The germline V gene encodes CDR1 SGHVS and CDR2 FQNEAQ. The V end was cut by 10 bases, the J end by 6 bases, with 22 bases between. The CDR3 spans 14 residues.

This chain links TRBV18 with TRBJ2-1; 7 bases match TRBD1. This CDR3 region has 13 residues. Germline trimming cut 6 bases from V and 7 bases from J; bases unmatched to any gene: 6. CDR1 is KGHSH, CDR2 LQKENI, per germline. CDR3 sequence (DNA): TGTGCCAGCTCCTTAGCACAGGGGAATGAGCAGTTCTTC. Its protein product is CASSLAQGNEQFF.

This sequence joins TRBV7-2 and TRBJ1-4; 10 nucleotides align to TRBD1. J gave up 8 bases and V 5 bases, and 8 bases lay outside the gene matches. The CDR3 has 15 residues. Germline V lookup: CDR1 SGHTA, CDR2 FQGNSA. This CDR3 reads CASSPDRGVGEKLFF. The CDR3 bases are TGTGCCAGCAGCCCGGACAGGGGGGTAGGGGAAAAACTGTTTTTT.

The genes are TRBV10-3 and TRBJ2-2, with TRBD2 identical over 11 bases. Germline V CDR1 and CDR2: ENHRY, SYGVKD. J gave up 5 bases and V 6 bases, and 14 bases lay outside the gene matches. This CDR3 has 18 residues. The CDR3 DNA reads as TGTGCCATCAGCGAACAACTAGCGGGAGCACTGGGGACCGGGGAGCTGTTTTTT. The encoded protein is CAISEQLAGALGTGELFF.

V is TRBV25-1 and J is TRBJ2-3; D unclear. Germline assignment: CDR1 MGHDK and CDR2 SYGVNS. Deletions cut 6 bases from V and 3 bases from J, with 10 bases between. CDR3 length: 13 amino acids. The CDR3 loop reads CASRGSGTDTQYF. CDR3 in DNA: TGTGCCAGCAGGGGATCAGGTACAGATACGCAGTATTTT.

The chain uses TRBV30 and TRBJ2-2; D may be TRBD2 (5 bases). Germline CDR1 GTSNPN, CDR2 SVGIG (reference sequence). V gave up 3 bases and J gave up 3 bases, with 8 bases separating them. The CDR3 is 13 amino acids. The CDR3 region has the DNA TGTGCCTGGAGGTGGCGGGACACCGGGGAGCTGTTTTTT. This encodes CAWRWRDTGELFF.

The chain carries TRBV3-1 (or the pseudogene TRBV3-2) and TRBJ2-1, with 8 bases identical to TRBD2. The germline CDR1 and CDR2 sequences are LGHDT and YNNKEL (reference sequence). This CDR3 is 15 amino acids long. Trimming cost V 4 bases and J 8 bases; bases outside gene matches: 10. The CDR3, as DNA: TGTGCCAGCAGCCTAACCGGGACTAGAGGCTATGAGCAGTTCTTC. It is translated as CASSLTGTRGYEQFF.

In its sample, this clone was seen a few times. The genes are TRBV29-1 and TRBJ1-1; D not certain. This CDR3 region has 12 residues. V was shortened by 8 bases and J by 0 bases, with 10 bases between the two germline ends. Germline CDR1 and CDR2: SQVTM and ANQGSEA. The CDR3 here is CSPTRLNTEAFF. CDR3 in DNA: TGCAGCCCGACAAGGCTGAACACTGAAGCTTTCTTT.

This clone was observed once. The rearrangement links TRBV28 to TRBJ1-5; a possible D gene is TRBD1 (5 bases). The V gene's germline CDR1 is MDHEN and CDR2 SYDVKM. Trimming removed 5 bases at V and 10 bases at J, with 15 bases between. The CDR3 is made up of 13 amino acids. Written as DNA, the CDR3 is TGTGCCAGCAGTCGGGGGGTCCGCTTTCCCCAGCATTTT. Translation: CASSRGVRFPQHF.

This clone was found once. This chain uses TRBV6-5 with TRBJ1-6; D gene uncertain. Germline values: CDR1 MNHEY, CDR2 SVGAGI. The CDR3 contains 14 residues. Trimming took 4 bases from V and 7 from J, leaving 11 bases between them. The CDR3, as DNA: TGTGCCAGCAGTTCCCTGTCTCTGAATTCACCCCTCCACTTT. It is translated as CASSSLSLNSPLHF.

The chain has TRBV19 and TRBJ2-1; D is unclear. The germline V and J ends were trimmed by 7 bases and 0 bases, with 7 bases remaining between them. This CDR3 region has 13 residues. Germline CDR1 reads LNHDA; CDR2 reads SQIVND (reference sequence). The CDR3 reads CASTGYSYNEQFF. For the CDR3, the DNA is TGTGCCAGTACGGGCTACTCCTACAATGAGCAGTTCTTC.

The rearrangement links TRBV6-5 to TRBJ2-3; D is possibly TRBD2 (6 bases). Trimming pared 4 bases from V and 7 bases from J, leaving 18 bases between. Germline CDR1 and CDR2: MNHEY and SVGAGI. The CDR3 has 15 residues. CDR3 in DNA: TGTGCCAGCAGTTTGGCGGGCTCGGGGGTTTATACGCAGTATTTT. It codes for CASSLAGSGVYTQYF.

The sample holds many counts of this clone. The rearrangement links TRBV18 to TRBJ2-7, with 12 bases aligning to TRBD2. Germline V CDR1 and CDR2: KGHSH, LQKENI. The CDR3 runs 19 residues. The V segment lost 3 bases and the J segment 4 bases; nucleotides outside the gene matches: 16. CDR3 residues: CASSPGLATSGSALYEQYF. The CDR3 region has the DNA TGTGCCAGCTCACCCGGGCTCGCGACTAGCGGGAGTGCCTTATACGAGCAGTACTTC.

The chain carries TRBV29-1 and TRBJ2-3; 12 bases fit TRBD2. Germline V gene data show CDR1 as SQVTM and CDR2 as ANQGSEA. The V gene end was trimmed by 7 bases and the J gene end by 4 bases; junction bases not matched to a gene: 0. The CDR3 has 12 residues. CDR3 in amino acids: CSASGGADTQYF. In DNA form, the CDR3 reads TGCAGCGCTAGCGGGGGGGCAGATACGCAGTATTTT.